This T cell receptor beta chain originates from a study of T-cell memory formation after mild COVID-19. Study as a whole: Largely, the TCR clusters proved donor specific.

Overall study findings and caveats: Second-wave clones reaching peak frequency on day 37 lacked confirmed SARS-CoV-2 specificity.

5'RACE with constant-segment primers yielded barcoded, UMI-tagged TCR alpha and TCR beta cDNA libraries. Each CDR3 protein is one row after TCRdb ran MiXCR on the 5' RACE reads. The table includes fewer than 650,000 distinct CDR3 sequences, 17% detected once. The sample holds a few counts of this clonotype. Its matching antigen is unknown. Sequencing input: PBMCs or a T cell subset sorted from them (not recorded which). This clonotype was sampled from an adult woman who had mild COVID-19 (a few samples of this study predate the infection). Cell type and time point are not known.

The CDR3 DNA follows: TGTGCCACCAGCTCTCTGTTTACAGGCCTCCAAGAGACCCAGTACTTC. This codes for CATSSLFTGLQETQYF. The chain joins TRBV15 to TRBJ2-5; D may be TRBD1 (5 bases). CDR3 length: 16 residues. CDR1 is LNHNV, CDR2 YYDKDF, per germline (reference sequence). V lost 5 bases, J lost 1 base, and 17 bases lay in between.